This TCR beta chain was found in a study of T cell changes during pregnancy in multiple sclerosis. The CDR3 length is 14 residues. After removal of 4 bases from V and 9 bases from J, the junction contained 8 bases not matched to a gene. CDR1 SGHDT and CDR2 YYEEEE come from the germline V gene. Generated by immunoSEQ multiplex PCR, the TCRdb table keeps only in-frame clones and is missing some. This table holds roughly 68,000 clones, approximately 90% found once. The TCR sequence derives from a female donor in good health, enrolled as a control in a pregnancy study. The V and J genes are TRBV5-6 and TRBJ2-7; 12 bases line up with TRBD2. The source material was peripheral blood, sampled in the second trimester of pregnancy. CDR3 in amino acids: CASSVTSGRFGQYF. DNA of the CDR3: TGTGCCAGCAGCGTCACTAGCGGGAGGTTTGGGCAGTACTTC.